This TCR beta chain was retrieved from a study of graft-versus-host responses after intestinal transplantation (dated by TCRdb to about 2021). Regarding the complete study: The transplants that recipients received were multivisceral, liver-intestinal, or isolated intestinal. To identify alloreactive clones, pre-transplant mixed lymphocyte reaction products were sequenced and then compared with unstimulated pre-transplant donor and recipient T cells. Samples from three later patients were sequenced in-house on an Illumina MiSeq with MiXCR processing rather than by the commercial service. The cohort enrolled about two dozen intestinal transplant recipients including one retransplant, and a few patients lacking pretransplant specimens were excluded. After intestinal transplantation, graft-versus-host and host-versus-graft alloreactive T cell clones in the graft, circulation and bone marrow were tracked using bulk TCR-beta CDR3 sequencing. Anti-thymocyte globulin induction was given to all recipients, followed by maintenance tacrolimus and steroids for two to four years. A peak of at least 4% donor T cells among recipient peripheral blood mononuclear cells was the definition used for donor T cell macrochimerism.

The full study reports these points: Peak levels of circulating GvH clones were associated with declines in HvG clones early after transplant. GvH clones turned up in recipient bone marrow, with some appearing earlier in ileal mucosa or blood, a pattern consistent with an intestinal mucosal origin. In the allografts of patients with donor T cell macrochimerism, GvH to HvG T cell clonal ratios were high. The relatively low number and heterogeneity of intestinal transplant patients limited the conclusions.

Trimming leaves V shorter by 3 bases and J shorter by 0 bases, with the junction holding 5 bases beyond the gene matches. CDR1 and CDR2 are read off the germline V gene as MGHRA and YSYEKL. The CDR3 goes from the cysteine to the phenylalanine over 16 residues. Only the CDR3 DNA is retained, 48 bases long and in frame from the first base. Library method: the immunoSEQ multiplex PCR assay. In most patients, genomic DNA was isolated using the Qiagen DNeasy Blood and Tissue Kit and sent frozen to Adaptive Biotechnologies for TCR sequencing. Adaptive Biotechnologies carried out high-throughput TCR-beta CDR3 sequencing of genomic DNA for most patients. Concerning the study's data processing: Adaptive's ImmunoSEQ software was the source of the TCR sequencing data for about 18 patients, while a few other patients were processed with MiXCR and VDJtools. CD4 versus CD8 sorting errors were corrected by removing sequences found in both subsets at a frequency ratio below 5:1. CDR3 nucleotide sequences shared between donor and recipient were removed because their origin could not be assigned. To count as alloreactive, a clone needed at least 2-fold expansion over unstimulated cells and a minimum CFSE-low frequency of 0.002% (template counts) or 0.001% (read counts). Clones detected in sequenced pre-transplant spleen, lymph node, or MLR CFSE-low populations of the donor or recipient were defined as mappable. Cumulative frequency of alloreactive clones was calculated as a percentage of all sequences weighted by copy number. TCRdb took over this immuneACCESS table, retaining in-frame rearrangements with V and J assigned. Such tables are incomplete; in checked studies, under half of the missing clones stem from an unresolved V gene, and the remainder is unexplained. V, J and clone size are taken as reported in that table, and D and trimming were inferred from the DNA itself. For this sample the table gives about 120,000 clones, of which less than 95% were detected only once. The ten largest clonotypes hold roughly 0.2% of the sample.

The time point label on this specimen signifies: cells obtained before transplantation from donor or recipient. CD3+CD4+ and CD3+CD8+ populations were FACS-sorted from unstimulated pre-transplant donor and recipient cells taken from spleen or lymph nodes. This clone came up once. The antigen it binds to is not known. Base qualities are missing; no much larger clone stands one base away. The sequence joins TRBV4-1 to TRBJ2-1, and 7 junctional nucleotides match TRBD1. The sequence was collected from a human donor who received an intestinal transplant. Sequencing used unstimulated CD4+ T cells sorted from spleen or lymph node cells, obtained before intestinal transplant. Read as DNA, the sequence is TGCGCCAGCAGCCAGCCAGGGGGTTCCTCCTACAATGAGCAGTTCTTC. Translated, this is CASSQPGGSSYNEQFF.